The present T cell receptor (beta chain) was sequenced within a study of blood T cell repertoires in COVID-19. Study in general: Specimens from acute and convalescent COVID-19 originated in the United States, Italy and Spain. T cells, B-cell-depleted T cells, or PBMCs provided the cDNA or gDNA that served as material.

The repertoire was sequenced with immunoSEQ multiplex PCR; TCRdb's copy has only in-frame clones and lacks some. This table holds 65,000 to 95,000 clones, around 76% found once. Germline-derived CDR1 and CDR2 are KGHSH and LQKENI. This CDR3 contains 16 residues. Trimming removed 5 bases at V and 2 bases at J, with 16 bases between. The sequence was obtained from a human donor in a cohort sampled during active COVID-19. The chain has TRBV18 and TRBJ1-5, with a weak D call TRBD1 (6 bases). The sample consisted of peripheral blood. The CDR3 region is CASSNRENAGNQPQHF. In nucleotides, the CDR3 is TGTGCCAGCTCAAACAGGGAGAACGCGGGCAATCAGCCCCAGCATTTT.